This TCR beta chain was profiled in a study of blood T cell repertoires in COVID-19. Generated by immunoSEQ multiplex PCR, the TCRdb table keeps only in-frame clones and is missing some. Here the sample spans roughly 200,000 clones, 85% to 90% being singletons. Unmatched junction bases numbered 10, after V lost 4 bases and J lost 8 bases. Germline CDR1 reads SGDLS; CDR2 reads YYNGEE. The CDR3 has 15 residues. Sequencing input: peripheral blood. The chain has TRBV9 and TRBJ1-4; 8 bases align to TRBD1. The receptor's source is a man in his fifties with acute or convalescent COVID-19. CDR3 coding DNA: TGTGCCAGCAGCTCCAACGACAGGGGCGGCGAAAAACTGTTTTTT. It codes for CASSSNDRGGEKLFF. Drawing the rest from reference TRBV9 and TRBJ1-4, the complete variable domain is DSGVTQTPKHLITATGQRVTLRCSPRSGDLSVYWYQQSLDQGLQFLIQYYNGEERAKGNILERFSAQQFPDLHSELNLSSLELGDSALYFCASSSNDRGGEKLFFGSGTQLSVL.